The entry below gives a single T cell receptor beta chain sequence along with its context. Original data processing: Cell counts per sample came from amplifying reference gene primers. Sequencing was performed with immunoSEQ multiplex PCR; in TCRdb, only in-frame clones are kept and a portion is missing. For V, J and clone size, that table is used; D and trimming come from the DNA. The data hold about 290,000 clones, with 85% observed a single time. Trimming at V came to 1 base and at J to 5 bases, leaving 5 bases not matched to a gene. Germline-derived CDR1 and CDR2 are LGHNT and FRNRAP. The CDR3 contains 16 residues. These data come from a study of blood T cell repertoires in COVID-19. Study-level background: T cells, B-cell-depleted T cells, or PBMCs provided the cDNA or gDNA that served as material.

The specimen was peripheral blood. The TCR comes from a woman in her 50s with active or convalescent COVID-19. The genes are TRBV12-5 and TRBJ1-1; TRBD1 matches 12 bases. CDR3 nucleotide sequence: TGTGCTAGTGGTTTGGGGGACAGGGGGCGCGGAACTGAAGCTTTCTTT. This codes for CASGLGDRGRGTEAFF.